This is a list of T cell receptor beta chains from one sample in a study of tumor T cells in aggressive B-cell lymphoma. Generated by immunoSEQ multiplex PCR, the TCRdb table keeps only in-frame clones and is missing some. The sample contains 5,000 or so clones, roughly 88% of which appear only once. Sequencing was carried out using tumor tissue. Receptor source: an adult with diffuse large B cell lymphoma. The CDR3 runs from the conserved cysteine through the conserved F or W. A D gene is named only where the DNA matches it firmly. Size tells how often a clone was seen (once, few, many) or the class of an expanded clone, and some rows leave it out.

size: NA; V: TRBV14; D: NA; J: TRBJ1-5; DNA: TGTGCCGGCAGCCAAGGGCAGAACAATCAGCCCCAGCATTTT; CDR3: CAGSQGQNNQPQHF
size: NA; V: TRBV7-9; D: NA; J: TRBJ2-5; DNA: TGTGCCAGCGGCGTGGGGGGAGAGACCCAGTACTTC; CDR3: CASGVGGETQYF
size: NA; V: TRBV27; D: TRBD2; J: TRBJ2-2; DNA: TGTGCCAGCTCTCTATTGGGGGGGGGTACCGGGGAGCTGTTTTTT; CDR3: CASSLLGGGTGELFF
size: NA; V: TRBV19; D: NA; J: TRBJ2-5; DNA: TGTGCCAGTAAGGGGGGGGGCGCAGGGCAAGAGACCCAGTACTTC; CDR3: CASKGGGAGQETQYF
size: NA; V: TRBV7-3; D: NA; J: TRBJ1-1; DNA: TGTGCCAGCAGCTTGGGACAGAACACTGAAGCTTTCTTT; CDR3: CASSLGQNTEAFF
size: NA; V: TRBV15; D: NA; J: TRBJ2-1; DNA: TGTGCCACCAGCATCGAGACAGGATCCAACAATGAGCAGTTCTTC; CDR3: CATSIETGSNNEQFF
size: once; V: TRBV7-9; D: TRBD1; J: TRBJ1-2; DNA: TGTGCCAGCAGTCGCCTGACAGGGGAGAATGGCTACACCTTT; CDR3: CASSRLTGENGYTF
size: NA; V: TRBV18; D: NA; J: TRBJ1-6; DNA: TGTGCCAGCTCACTAGCGACCGATTCACCCCTCCACTTT; CDR3: CASSLATDSPLHF
size: NA; V: TRBV15; D: NA; J: TRBJ2-3; DNA: TGTGCCATCAGCATGGTCACAGGTACGCAGTATTTT; CDR3: CAISMVTGTQYF
size: NA; V: TRBV7-2; D: TRBD1; J: TRBJ2-2; DNA: TGTGCCAGCAGCCCCCAGACAGGGATAGGGACCGGGGAGCTGTTTTTT; CDR3: CASSPQTGIGTGELFF
size: few; V: TRBV19; D: NA; J: TRBJ1-6; DNA: TGTGCCAGTTTAGAGCGAAGCTCCTATAATTCACCCCTCCACTTT; CDR3: CASLERSSYNSPLHF
size: NA; V: TRBV4-1; D: NA; J: TRBJ1-1; DNA: TGCGCCAGCAGCCAAGCAGGGCTCACTGAAGCTTTCTTT; CDR3: CASSQAGLTEAFF
size: once; V: TRBV7-2; D: TRBD1; J: TRBJ1-2; DNA: TGTGCCAGCAGCTTATACCCCCCAGGGGGCGCCTATGGCTACACCTTC; CDR3: CASSLYPPGGAYGYTF
size: NA; V: TRBV10-3; D: NA; J: TRBJ2-2; DNA: TGTGCCATCACCCCCCAGAACACCGGGGAGCTGTTTTTT; CDR3: CAITPQNTGELFF
size: NA; V: TRBV28; D: TRBD2; J: TRBJ2-5; DNA: TGTGCCAGCAGTTACACCGGACTAGCGGGGTGGGGTCAAGAGACCCAGTACTTC; CDR3: CASSYTGLAGWGQETQYF
size: NA; V: TRBV7-6; D: NA; J: TRBJ1-1; DNA: TGTGCCAGCAGCTTAGAGGCCGGGACTGAAGCTTTCTTT; CDR3: CASSLEAGTEAFF
size: NA; V: TRBV20-1; D: NA; J: TRBJ1-2; DNA: TGCAGTGCTAGACCAGGGGATGGCTACACCTTC; CDR3: CSARPGDGYTF
size: NA; V: TRBV28; D: NA; J: TRBJ1-2; DNA: TGTGTCATCCCGGACAAGGGGAATGGCTACACCTTC; CDR3: CVIPDKGNGYTF
size: once; V: TRBV19; D: NA; J: TRBJ1-1; DNA: TGTGCCAGTAGTGTTTATTCAGCAGGCAATGAAGCTTTCTTT; CDR3: CASSVYSAGNEAFF
size: NA; V: TRBV29-1; D: NA; J: TRBJ1-3; DNA: TGCAGCGTATCAGGGATCTCTGGAAACACCATATATTTT; CDR3: CSVSGISGNTIYF
size: once; V: TRBV7-9; D: NA; J: TRBJ1-4; DNA: TGTGCCAGCAGCTTAGTCCGGTCCACAACTAATGAAAAACTGTTTTTT; CDR3: CASSLVRSTTNEKLFF
size: once; V: TRBV7-2; D: NA; J: TRBJ2-1; DNA: TGTGCCAGCAGCTTAGGAGTCATCTCCTACAATGAGCAGTTCTTC; CDR3: CASSLGVISYNEQFF
size: NA; V: TRBV7-8; D: TRBD1; J: TRBJ2-1; DNA: TGTGCCAGCAGCTCGTCCGGGACAGGGGGTTTTAATGAGCAGTTCTTC; CDR3: CASSSSGTGGFNEQFF
size: NA; V: TRBV7-2; D: TRBD1; J: TRBJ1-3; DNA: TGTGCTAGCAGCTTCCCCCGGACAGGGTTTTCTGGAAACACCATATATTTT; CDR3: CASSFPRTGFSGNTIYF
size: NA; V: TRBV5-1; D: NA; J: TRBJ1-1; DNA: TGCGCCAGCAGCTTGGCCATCGGGGGGCGAGCCACTGAAGCTTTCTTT; CDR3: CASSLAIGGRATEAFF
size: NA; V: TRBV2; D: NA; J: TRBJ2-7; DNA: TGTGCCAGCAGGACTTCGTCCTACGAGCAGTACTTC; CDR3: CASRTSSYEQYF
size: NA; V: TRBV7-2; D: NA; J: TRBJ1-6; DNA: TGTGCCAGCAGCTTATTCGGACTCTCCTATAATTCACCCCTCCACTTT; CDR3: CASSLFGLSYNSPLHF
size: NA; V: TRBV19; D: NA; J: TRBJ1-2; DNA: TGTGCCAGTAGTATAGATCGGAGGGGACGCTATGGCTACACCTTC; CDR3: CASSIDRRGRYGYTF
size: NA; V: TRBV5-1; D: NA; J: TRBJ2-1; DNA: TGCGCCAGCAGCTTTAGGACATCCTACAATGAGCAGTTCTTC; CDR3: CASSFRTSYNEQFF
size: once; V: TRBV6-1; D: TRBD2; J: TRBJ2-3; DNA: TGTACCAGCAGTGAACGGGGGGCAGATACGCAGTATTTT; CDR3: CTSSERGADTQYF
size: NA; V: TRBV28; D: NA; J: TRBJ1-5; DNA: TGTGCCAGCAGTTTAGGTTTGGGCCCCGTTAGCAATCAGCCCCAGCATTTT; CDR3: CASSLGLGPVSNQPQHF
size: NA; V: TRBV5-1; D: TRBD2; J: TRBJ2-1; DNA: TGCGCCAGCAGCCTACTAGCGGGGGCGACCAATGAGCAGTTCTTC; CDR3: CASSLLAGATNEQFF
size: NA; V: TRBV29-1; D: TRBD1; J: TRBJ2-1; DNA: TGCAGCGTCGGACAGGGCGCAGGCAATGAGCAGTTCTTC; CDR3: CSVGQGAGNEQFF
size: NA; V: TRBV28; D: TRBD2; J: TRBJ2-7; DNA: TGTGCCAGCAGGGGAGCGGGGTTCACCTACGAGCAGTACTTC; CDR3: CASRGAGFTYEQYF
size: NA; V: TRBV30; D: NA; J: TRBJ1-4; DNA: TGTGCCTGGAGTCCCTTACCAGGGTCAACTAATGAAAAACTGTTTTTT; CDR3: CAWSPLPGSTNEKLFF
size: NA; V: TRBV7-2; D: TRBD2; J: TRBJ2-5; DNA: TGTGCCAGCAGCCTCCATGGGGTAGCGGGGGGCACAGAGACCCAGTACTTC; CDR3: CASSLHGVAGGTETQYF
size: NA; V: TRBV5-1; D: TRBD2; J: TRBJ2-3; DNA: TGCGCCAGCAGCTTGAGGCTAGCGGGGGCTAGCACAGATACGCAGTATTTT; CDR3: CASSLRLAGASTDTQYF
size: NA; V: TRBV6-5; D: TRBD2; J: TRBJ2-1; DNA: TGTGCCAGCAACTTAGCGGGGGGCTCCTACAATGAGCAGTTCTTC; CDR3: CASNLAGGSYNEQFF
size: NA; V: TRBV11-2; D: NA; J: TRBJ2-6; DNA: TGTGCCAGCAGCCCGTGGGCAGGGCCCTACTCTGGGGCCAACGTCCTGACTTTC; CDR3: CASSPWAGPYSGANVLTF
size: NA; V: TRBV5-6; D: NA; J: TRBJ1-4; DNA: TGTGCCAGTCGGGAGCGGGGGAAGGGTGAAAAACTGTTTTTT; CDR3: CASRERGKGEKLFF
size: NA; V: TRBV30; D: NA; J: TRBJ1-4; DNA: TGTGCCCTGAAACCGGATATACCCTGGGAGAATGAAAAACTGTTTTTT; CDR3: CALKPDIPWENEKLFF
size: NA; V: TRBV7-3; D: TRBD2; J: TRBJ2-5; DNA: TGTGCCAGCAGCTTAGCGGGGGGAAGCGGAGAGACCCAGTACTTC; CDR3: CASSLAGGSGETQYF
size: once; V: TRBV19; D: TRBD1; J: TRBJ1-2; DNA: TGTGCCAGTAGTATAGTCGGACAGGGGAAGGGAGGCTACACCTTC; CDR3: CASSIVGQGKGGYTF
size: NA; V: TRBV7-2; D: NA; J: TRBJ1-2; DNA: TGTGCCAGCAGCTTAGCTTCGACTCTAACCGCCAACTATGGTTACACCTTC; CDR3: CASSLASTLTANYGYTF
size: NA; V: TRBV2; D: TRBD1; J: TRBJ2-5; DNA: TGTGCCCTGGGACAGGGGCAAGAGACCCAGTACTTC; CDR3: CALGQGQETQYF
size: NA; V: TRBV28; D: TRBD1; J: TRBJ2-2; DNA: TGTGCCAGCAGTCCCAGCGAGGGGACAGGGATTCCCCGGGAGCTGTTTTTT; CDR3: CASSPSEGTGIPRELFF
size: few; V: TRBV7-9; D: TRBD1; J: TRBJ2-7; DNA: TGTGCCAGCAGCATACAGGGGTTTTGGCCCTACGAGCAGTACTTC; CDR3: CASSIQGFWPYEQYF
size: NA; V: TRBV2; D: NA; J: TRBJ1-5; DNA: TGTGCCAGCAGAGGGACAAAAAATCAGCCCCAGCATTTT; CDR3: CASRGTKNQPQHF
size: NA; V: TRBV19; D: NA; J: TRBJ2-7; DNA: TGTGCCAGTAGTATAGAACAGCATCCCTCCTACGAGCAGTACTTC; CDR3: CASSIEQHPSYEQYF
size: NA; V: TRBV9; D: NA; J: TRBJ2-3; DNA: TGTGCCAGCAGCGAGGTATCAGGGCGAGTTACAGATACGCAGTATTTT; CDR3: CASSEVSGRVTDTQYF
size: NA; V: TRBV5-6; D: TRBD1; J: TRBJ1-1; DNA: TGTGCCAGCAGCGCCGGACAGGGGAGAGCTTTCTTT; CDR3: CASSAGQGRAFF
size: NA; V: TRBV13; D: NA; J: TRBJ1-5; DNA: TGTGCCAGCAGCTTAAGAGGGCAGCCCCAGCATTTT; CDR3: CASSLRGQPQHF
size: once; V: TRBV5-5; D: NA; J: TRBJ1-4; DNA: TGTGCCAGCAGCCCCGAAAGAGCTTCAGAGGGCGAAAAACTGTTTTTT; CDR3: CASSPERASEGEKLFF
size: NA; V: TRBV5-4; D: NA; J: TRBJ2-5; DNA: TGTGCCAGCAGCTTGAGGTCAGGTCTGGAGACCCAGTACTTC; CDR3: CASSLRSGLETQYF
size: once; V: TRBV2; D: NA; J: TRBJ2-7; DNA: TGTGCCAGCAGTGCCTACGAAGAGCAGTACTTC; CDR3: CASSAYEEQYF
size: NA; V: TRBV9; D: TRBD2; J: TRBJ2-7; DNA: TGTGCCAGCAGCGTAGAAGCGGGGGGGCCCTACGAGCAGTACTTC; CDR3: CASSVEAGGPYEQYF
size: NA; V: TRBV19; D: TRBD1; J: TRBJ1-5; DNA: TGTGCCAGTAGTACCGGACAGGCCGGTCAGCCCCAGCATTTT; CDR3: CASSTGQAGQPQHF
size: NA; V: TRBV5-6; D: NA; J: TRBJ2-7; DNA: TGTGCCAGCAGCTTCCTCCCGATACAGGACCTCTACGAGCAGTACTTC; CDR3: CASSFLPIQDLYEQYF
size: NA; V: TRBV18; D: NA; J: TRBJ2-2; DNA: TGTGCCAGCTCACCACTGCGCGGGACCGGGGAGCTGTTTTTT; CDR3: CASSPLRGTGELFF